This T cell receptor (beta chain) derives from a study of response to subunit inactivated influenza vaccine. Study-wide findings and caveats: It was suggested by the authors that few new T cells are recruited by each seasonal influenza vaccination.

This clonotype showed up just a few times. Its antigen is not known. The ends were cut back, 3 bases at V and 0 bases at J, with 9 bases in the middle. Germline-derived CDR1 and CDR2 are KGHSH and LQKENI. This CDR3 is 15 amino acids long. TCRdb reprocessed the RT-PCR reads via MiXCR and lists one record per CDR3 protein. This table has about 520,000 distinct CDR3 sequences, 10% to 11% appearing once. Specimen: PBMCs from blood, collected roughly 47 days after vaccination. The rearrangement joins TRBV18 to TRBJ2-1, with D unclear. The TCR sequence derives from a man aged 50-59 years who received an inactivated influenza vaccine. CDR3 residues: CASSPSLSSYNEQFF. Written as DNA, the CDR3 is TGTGCCAGCTCACCTTCACTTAGCTCCTACAATGAGCAGTTCTTC.